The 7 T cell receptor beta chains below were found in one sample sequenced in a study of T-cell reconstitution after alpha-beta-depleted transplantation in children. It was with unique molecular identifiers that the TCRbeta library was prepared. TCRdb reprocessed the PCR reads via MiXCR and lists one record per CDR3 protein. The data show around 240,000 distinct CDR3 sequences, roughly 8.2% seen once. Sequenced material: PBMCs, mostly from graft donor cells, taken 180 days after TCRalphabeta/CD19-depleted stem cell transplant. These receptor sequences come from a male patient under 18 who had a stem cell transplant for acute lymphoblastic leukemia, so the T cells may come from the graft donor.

The CDR3 region is CASSPWPKETQYF. CDR3 sequence (DNA): TGTGCCAGCTCACCATGGCCCAAAGAGACCCAGTACTTC. The chain links TRBV18 to TRBJ2-5; D is unresolved. V lost 2 bases to trimming and J lost 3 bases, with 7 bases between them. Germline CDR1 reads KGHSH; CDR2 reads LQKENI. This CDR3 contains 13 residues.

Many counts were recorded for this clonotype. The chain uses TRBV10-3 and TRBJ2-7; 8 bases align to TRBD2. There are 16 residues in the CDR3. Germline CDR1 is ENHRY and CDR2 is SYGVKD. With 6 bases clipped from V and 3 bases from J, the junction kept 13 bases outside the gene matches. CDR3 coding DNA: TGTGCCATCAGCGCTCGGGGGGGGGCGGGTCACTACGAGCAGTACTTC. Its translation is CAISARGGAGHYEQYF.

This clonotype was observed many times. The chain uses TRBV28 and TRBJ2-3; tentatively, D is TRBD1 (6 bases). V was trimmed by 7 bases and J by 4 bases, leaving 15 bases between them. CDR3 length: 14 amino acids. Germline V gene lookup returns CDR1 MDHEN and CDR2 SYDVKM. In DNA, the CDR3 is TGTGCCAGCACGTACAGGGAAGGGGCAGATACGCAGTATTTT. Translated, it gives CASTYREGADTQYF.

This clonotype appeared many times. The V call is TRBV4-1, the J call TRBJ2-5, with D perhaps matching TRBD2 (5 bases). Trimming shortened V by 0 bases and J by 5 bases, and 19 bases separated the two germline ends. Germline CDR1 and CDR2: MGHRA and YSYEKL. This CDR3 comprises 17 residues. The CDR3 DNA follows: TGCGCCAGCAGCCAAGATCCGGGGTCGCTAGGATGGGAGACCCAGTACTTC. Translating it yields CASSQDPGSLGWETQYF.

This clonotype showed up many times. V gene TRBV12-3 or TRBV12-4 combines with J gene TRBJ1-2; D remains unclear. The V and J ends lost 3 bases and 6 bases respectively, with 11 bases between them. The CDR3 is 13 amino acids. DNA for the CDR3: TGTGCCAGCAGTTTGGCGGGGAAGAATGGCTACACCTTC. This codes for CASSLAGKNGYTF.

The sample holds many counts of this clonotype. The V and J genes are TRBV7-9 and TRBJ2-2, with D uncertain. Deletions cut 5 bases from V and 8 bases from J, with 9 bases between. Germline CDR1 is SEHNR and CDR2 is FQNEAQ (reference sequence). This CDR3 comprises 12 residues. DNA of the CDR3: TGTGCCAGCAGCCTCCCGGGTGGGGAGCTGTTTTTT. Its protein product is CASSLPGGELFF.

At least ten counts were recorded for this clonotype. CDR3 sequence: CSVGIAGTGELFF. In nucleotides, the CDR3 is TGCAGCGTTGGGATAGCGGGTACCGGGGAGCTGTTTTTT. The chain carries TRBV29-1 and TRBJ2-2; TRBD2 agrees at 7 bases. This CDR3 spans 13 amino acids. J lost 5 bases, V lost 4 bases, and 4 bases had no gene match. The germline CDR1 and CDR2 sequences are SQVTM and ANQGSEA.